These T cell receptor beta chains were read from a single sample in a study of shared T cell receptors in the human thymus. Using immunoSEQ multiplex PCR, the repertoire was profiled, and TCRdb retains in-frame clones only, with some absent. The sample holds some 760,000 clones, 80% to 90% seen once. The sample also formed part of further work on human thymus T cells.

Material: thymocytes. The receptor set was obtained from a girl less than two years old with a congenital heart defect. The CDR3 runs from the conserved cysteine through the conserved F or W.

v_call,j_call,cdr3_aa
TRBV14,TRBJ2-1,CASSPPRVQGNFNEQFF
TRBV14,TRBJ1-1,CASSRYRDRGIDTEAFF
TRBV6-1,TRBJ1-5,CASSESRIRDRAENSNQPQHF
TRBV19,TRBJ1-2,CASSNYRVGMRGYTF
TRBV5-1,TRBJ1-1,CASSSGQMNTEAFF
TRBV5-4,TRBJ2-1,CASETSGVYNEQFF
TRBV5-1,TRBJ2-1,CASSVPPTSGENEQFF
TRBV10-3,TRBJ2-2,CAIHIFSLRQGVMGTGELFF
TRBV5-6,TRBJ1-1,CASIPQGGNTEAFF
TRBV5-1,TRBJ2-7,CASSQYGTFLSYEQYF
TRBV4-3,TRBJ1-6,CASSQDPPTGFPSPLHF
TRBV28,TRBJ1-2,CASTWGREQGYTF
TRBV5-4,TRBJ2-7,CASSFPGEGYEQYF
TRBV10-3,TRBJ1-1,CAISEYHRDRGRETEAFF
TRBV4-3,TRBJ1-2,CASSQFRQQGNYGYTF
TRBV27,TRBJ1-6,CASSLSFWQGNSPLHF
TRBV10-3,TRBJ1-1,CAIKQQGLNTEAFF
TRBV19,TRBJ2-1,CASMAIISGSYNEQFF
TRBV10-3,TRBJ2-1,CAIRAKQGTPYNEQFF
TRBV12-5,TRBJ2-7,CASGFGRAGGWYEQYF
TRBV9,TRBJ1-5,CASSVPSEPQHF
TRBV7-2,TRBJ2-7,CASSSVLQGPSYEQYF
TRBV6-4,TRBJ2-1,CASTFKDPRGSYNEQFF
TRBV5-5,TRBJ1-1,CASSLQTGGLYGDFEAFF
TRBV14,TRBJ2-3,CASSQVVIAGGNTDTQYF
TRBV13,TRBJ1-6,CASSLGPGKFDSYNSPLHF
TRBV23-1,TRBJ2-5,CASSLAGQGGETQYF
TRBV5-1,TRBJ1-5,CARCGSQPRDSEPQHF
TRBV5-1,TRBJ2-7,CATKTNPQGNYEQYF
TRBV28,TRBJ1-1,CASSFPAGRGTEAFF
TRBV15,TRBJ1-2,CATSRDSPGQGGNGYTF
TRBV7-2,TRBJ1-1,CASSLRFRGREAEAFF
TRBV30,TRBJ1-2,CAKKGDSLNYGYTF
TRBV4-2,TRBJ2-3,CASSQDRTPLGTDTQYF
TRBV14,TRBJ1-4,CASSQTSGTGEANEKLFF
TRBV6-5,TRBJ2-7,CASSYSSAYEQYF